Below, 17 T cell receptor beta chains from the same sample are listed, as sequenced in a study of T cells after posttransplantation cyclophosphamide. Cyclophosphamide on days +3 and +4 followed busulfan-fludarabine conditioning and a marrow graft. The table came from immunoSEQ multiplex PCR; TCRdb's copy has only in-frame clones and leaves some out. Of 35,000 to 40,000 clones in the sample, around 78% were seen once. The sample consisted of CD4+ T cells sorted from blood, taken 1903 days after a stem cell transplant with posttransplant cyclophosphamide. These receptor sequences come from a female patient in her forties or fifties who received an allogeneic stem cell transplant from a related donor, was CMV-positive, and had no GVHD. Some T cells may trace back to the graft donor.

This clone was observed a handful of times. In nucleotides, the CDR3 is TGTGCCAGCAGCTTTTCCAGCGGGGGGGCCCACACCGGGGAGCTGTTTTTT. Protein: CASSFSSGGAHTGELFF. The chain couples TRBV7-3 to TRBJ2-2; 10 nucleotides agree with TRBD2. J was trimmed by 3 bases and V by 3 bases; bases with no gene match: 7. CDR1 and CDR2 from the germline V gene are SGHTA and FQGTGA. There are 17 residues in the CDR3.

The chain has TRBV27 and TRBJ1-5, with D perhaps TRBD1 (6 bases). The CDR3 spans 15 residues. Trimming took 6 bases from V and 0 from J, leaving 12 bases between them. Looked up from germline, CDR1 is MNHEY and CDR2 is SMNVEV (reference sequence). The CDR3 protein is CASSAGTNSNQPQHF. Written as DNA, the CDR3 is TGTGCCAGCAGCGCCGGGACAAATAGCAATCAGCCCCAGCATTTT.

This chain connects TRBV2 to TRBJ1-5; tentative D call: TRBD1 (5 bases). V was trimmed by 1 base and J by 5 bases, leaving 9 bases between them. CDR1 SNHLY and CDR2 FYNNEI come from the germline V gene. The CDR3 runs to 14 residues. In DNA, the CDR3 is TGTGCCAGCAGTGAAGGTGAAGGGGATCAGCCCCAGCATTTT. It yields the protein CASSEGEGDQPQHF.

This clone has more than one count but fewer than ten. The CDR3 spells CASSPGGTHYEQYF. The CDR3 DNA reads TGTGCCAGCAGTCCTGGGGGGACTCACTACGAGCAGTACTTC. The chain combines TRBV6-5 with TRBJ2-7; possible D gene TRBD2, 6 bases. The germline gives CDR1 MNHEY, CDR2 SVGAGI. This CDR3 comprises 14 residues. V was trimmed by 5 bases and J by 3 bases, leaving 14 bases between them.

The chain recombines TRBV5-6 with TRBJ2-5, with 10 bases aligning to TRBD2. The DNA end is more similar to TRBJ2-7, so the J call may be wrong. The CDR3 sequence is 15 residues long. Germline values: CDR1 SGHDT, CDR2 YYEEEE. The chain's CDR3 is CASREAGGSPYEQYF. The CDR3 coding sequence is TGTGCCAGCAGAGAAGCGGGGGGGTCCCCCTACGAGCAGTACTTC.

The genes are TRBV18 and TRBJ1-6, with D uncertain. The ends were cut back, 5 bases at V and 9 bases at J, with 11 bases in the middle. The germline V gene has CDR1 KGHSH and CDR2 LQKENI. The CDR3 spans 13 residues. Written as DNA, the CDR3 is TGTGCCAGCTCAAACAGTCAACGTTCACCCCTCCACTTT. It translates to CASSNSQRSPLHF.

The chain uses TRBV28 and TRBJ2-3; D is ambiguous. Germline assignment: CDR1 MDHEN and CDR2 SYDVKM. V lost 7 bases to trimming and J lost 6 bases, with 8 bases between them. This CDR3 has 11 residues. CDR3 protein: CASKSYDTQYF. The CDR3 nucleotides are TGTGCCAGCAAATCCTATGATACGCAGTATTTT. The full variable domain, completed using reference TRBV28 and TRBJ2-3, is DVKVTQSSRYLVKRTGEKVFLECVQDMDHENMFWYRQDPGLGLRLIYFSYDVKMKEKGDIPEGYSVSREKKERFSLILESASTNQTSMYLCASKSYDTQYFGPGTRLTVL.

The chain is built from TRBV28 and TRBJ1-2; the D is unclear. V was pared by 6 bases and J by 2 bases, with 13 bases between. The CDR3 loop spans 14 amino acids. Germline V lookup: CDR1 MDHEN, CDR2 SYDVKM. The CDR3 is CASSPYVGNYGYTF. The CDR3 coding sequence is TGTGCCAGCAGCCCTTACGTGGGCAACTATGGCTACACCTTC.

This chain uses TRBV4-1 with TRBJ1-1; tentatively, D is TRBD1 (6 bases). Germline CDR1 is MGHRA and CDR2 is YSYEKL. CDR3 size: 20 residues. The V and J ends lost 0 bases and 3 bases respectively, with 26 bases between them. The CDR3 nucleotides read TGCGCCAGCAGCCAAGAATGGGGCGCTTCGGACAGCGAATTCTACACTGAAGCTTTCTTT. Residues: CASSQEWGASDSEFYTEAFF.

The rearrangement links TRBV5-8 to TRBJ1-2, with a weak D call TRBD1 (5 bases). Germline CDR1 reads SGHTS; CDR2 reads YDEGEE. Between the trimmed V and J ends, which lost 1 base and 4 bases, there was a span of 11 bases. The CDR3 spans 14 residues. CDR3 sequence reads: CASSLLQGGYGYTF. As DNA, the CDR3 is TGTGCCAGCAGCTTGCTCCAGGGAGGCTATGGCTACACCTTC.

The rearrangement links TRBV19 to TRBJ1-2, with D maybe TRBD1 (6 bases). The CDR3 totals 16 residues. Germline CDR1 is LNHDA and CDR2 is SQIVND (reference sequence). Between the trimmed V and J ends, which lost 2 bases and 8 bases, there was a span of 21 bases. CDR3 sequence reads: CASSILLHGQGHGYTF. CDR3 nucleotide sequence: TGTGCCAGTAGTATATTACTGCATGGGCAGGGGCACGGCTACACCTTC.

This clone was recorded only once. The chain employs TRBV5-1 and TRBJ2-7, with D unclear. Trimming took 3 bases from V and 0 from J, leaving 7 bases between them. The germline gives CDR1 SGHRS, CDR2 YFSETQ. This CDR3 has 13 residues. The CDR3 DNA reads as TGCGCCAGCAGCTCAGACTTCTCCTACGAGCAGTACTTC. It encodes CASSSDFSYEQYF.

V usage is TRBV20-1 and J usage is TRBJ1-2, with D hard to call. The CDR3 extends over 11 amino acids. With 5 bases removed from V and 4 bases from J, the gap between germline ends came to 8 bases. The germline gives CDR1 DFQATT, CDR2 SNEGSKA (reference sequence). Here the CDR3 DNA reads TGCAGTGCTCCCGGGAGCTATGGCTACACCTTC. Its translation: CSAPGSYGYTF.

The genes are TRBV7-3 and TRBJ2-3; 10 bases line up with TRBD1. V was clipped by 5 bases and J by 10 bases; unmatched bases: 6. The CDR3 has 13 residues. Germline loops: CDR1 SGHTA, CDR2 FQGTGA. CDR3 DNA sequence: TGTGCCAGCAGCCCGATGGGACAGGGGCCGCAGTATTTT. Amino acids: CASSPMGQGPQYF.

This clone was observed once. V usage is TRBV5-1 and J usage is TRBJ2-3; 7 bases agree with TRBD1. CDR3 size: 18 residues. From germline, CDR1 is SGHRS and CDR2 YFSETQ. Trimming cost V 3 bases and J 1 base; bases outside gene matches: 14. The CDR3 reads CASSWPFDPQGGTDTQYF. The CDR3 DNA reads as TGCGCCAGCAGCTGGCCTTTCGATCCCCAGGGGGGCACAGATACGCAGTATTTT.

This clone turned up a few times. This sequence joins TRBV20-1 and TRBJ2-5; D call uncertain. Germline CDR1 reads DFQATT; CDR2 reads SNEGSKA (reference sequence). This CDR3 has 11 residues. V lost 3 bases to trimming and J lost 1 base, with 3 bases between them. CDR3 nucleotides: TGCAGTGCTAGGGCCCAAGAGACCCAGTACTTC. This translates into CSARAQETQYF.

The V and J genes are TRBV6-1 and TRBJ2-3; 7 bases map to TRBD2. CDR3 length equals 13 residues. Germline lookup yields CDR1 MNHNS and CDR2 SASEGT. J was trimmed by 2 bases and V by 10 bases; bases with no gene match: 6. The CDR3 reads CATASGSTDTQYF. The CDR3 DNA is TGTGCCACTGCTAGCGGATCCACAGATACGCAGTATTTT.